One and the same sample provided the 24 T cell receptor beta chains below, sequenced in a study of monozygotic twins with inflammatory bowel disease. TCRdb re-analyzed the 5' RACE reads; it lists each CDR3 protein once, without DNA. The table gives 150,000 to 200,000 distinct CDR3 sequences; the top ten clones make up under 3.5% of it. Sequenced input: blood. The origin of the receptors is a human donor with ulcerative colitis or Crohn's disease, or a healthy co-twin of an affected twin (not recorded which).

V usage is TRBV7-8 and J usage is TRBJ1-5. The germline CDR1 and CDR2 sequences are SGHVS and FQNEAQ. The CDR3 length is 15 residues. This chain's CDR3 is CASSLGAGFNQHQHF.

V is TRBV20-1 and J is TRBJ1-3. Germline assignment: CDR1 DFQATT and CDR2 SNEGSKA (reference sequence). The CDR3 has 19 amino acids. The CDR3 reads CSARDFRDYSTSNGNTIYF.

The rearrangement joins TRBV12-3 or TRBV12-4 to TRBJ2-7; the D gene TCRdb calls, TRBD1, cannot be checked with no DNA. This CDR3 has 14 amino acids. The CDR3 here is CASSPSRGTYEQYF.

The chain combines TRBV9 with TRBJ1-1. This CDR3 contains 12 residues. CDR1 and CDR2 (germline): SGDLS, YYNGEE. The CDR3 here is CASADYNTEAFF.

The chain carries TRBV7-2 and TRBJ2-1. Germline CDR1 reads SGHTA; CDR2 reads FQGNSA. This CDR3 is built from 15 residues. The CDR3 region is CASSLAGSAHNEQFF.

The chain links TRBV20-1 to TRBJ2-5; no DNA is available, so the TRBD2 call from TCRdb remains unchecked. The CDR3 consists of 13 residues. CDR1 and CDR2 from the germline V gene are DFQATT and SNEGSKA (reference sequence). The CDR3 loop is CSARLAGQETQYF.

The V gene is TRBV2, the J gene TRBJ2-1; absent DNA, TCRdb's TRBD2 call cannot be checked. The length of the CDR3 is 15 residues. Germline assignment: CDR1 SNHLY and CDR2 FYNNEI. The CDR3 reads CASRPRRTSGYEQFF.

The chain recombines TRBV5-1 with TRBJ2-2; TCRdb's D gene call, TRBD2, goes unchecked for lack of DNA. Per germline, CDR1 SGHRS and CDR2 YFSETQ. CDR3 length equals 15 residues. CDR3 sequence reads: CASSSEGWNTGELFF. Combining the CDR3 with reference TRBV5-1 and TRBJ2-2 gives the whole variable domain KAGVTQTPRYLIKTRGQQVTLSCSPISGHRSVSWYQQTPGQGLQFLFEYFSETQRNKGNFPGRFSGRQFSNSRSEMNVSTLELGDSALYLCASSSEGWNTGELFFGEGSRLTVL.

The chain couples TRBV20-1 to TRBJ2-7; TCRdb picks TRBD2, but there is no DNA to check that call. The CDR3 totals 14 residues. CDR1 and CDR2 from the germline V gene are DFQATT and SNEGSKA (reference sequence). CDR3 amino acids: CSAGEVAGVHEQYF.

The chain carries TRBV19 and TRBJ2-1; TCRdb's D call, TRBD1, is unchecked because there is no DNA. The CDR3 length is 15 residues. Germline assignment: CDR1 LNHDA and CDR2 SQIVND (reference sequence). CDR3 in amino acids: CASNYRDRDYNEQFF.

This chain joins TRBV18 and TRBJ2-7; the TCRdb call, TRBD1, lacks DNA for checking. The CDR3 totals 13 residues. Germline CDR1 KGHSH, CDR2 LQKENI. CDR3 residues: CASSPPDSYEQYF.

V gene TRBV25-1 combines with J gene TRBJ2-3. Germline V CDR1 and CDR2: MGHDK, SYGVNS. The length of the CDR3 is 16 residues. CDR3 loop: CASSESLTLSTDTQYF.

The chain's CDR3 is CASSLGLETAASGANVLTF. This sequence joins TRBV11-1 and TRBJ2-6; TCRdb picks TRBD2, but there is no DNA to check that call. Germline V lookup: CDR1 SGHAT, CDR2 FQDESV (reference sequence). The length of the CDR3 is 19 residues.

The chain combines TRBV18 with TRBJ1-1; the TRBD1 assignment by TCRdb is unverifiable without DNA. Germline assignment: CDR1 KGHSH and CDR2 LQKENI. This CDR3 spans 13 amino acids. The CDR3 sequence is CASSQGANTEAFF.

The gene calls are TRBV9 and TRBJ2-1; TCRdb reports TRBD2, a call that lacks DNA to check it against. The V gene's germline CDR1 is SGDLS and CDR2 YYNGEE. The CDR3 length is 14 residues. The CDR3 is CASSEDWRVGEQFF.

J is TRBJ2-7 and V is TRBV7-9; the TRBD1 assignment by TCRdb is unverifiable without DNA. Germline CDR1 and CDR2: SEHNR and FQNEAQ (reference sequence). The CDR3 runs to 15 residues. The chain's CDR3 is CASSFRDPGAYEQYF.

This chain joins TRBV5-6 and TRBJ2-1; absent DNA, TCRdb's TRBD1 call cannot be checked. Germline V gives CDR1 SGHDT, CDR2 YYEEEE. The CDR3 runs to 16 residues. CDR3 sequence reads: CASSTQGSWRFNEQFF.

J is TRBJ1-5 and V is TRBV7-9. This CDR3 has 14 amino acids. The germline V gene has CDR1 SEHNR and CDR2 FQNEAQ (reference sequence). The chain's CDR3 is CASSSDIPNQPQHF. The full variable domain, completed using reference TRBV7-9 and TRBJ1-5, is DTGVSQNPRHKITKRGQNVTFRCDPISEHNRLYWYRQTLGQGPEFLTYFQNEAQLEKSRLLSDRFSAERPKGSFSTLEIQRTEQGDSAMYLCASSSDIPNQPQHFGDGTRLSIL.

CDR3 residues: CASSSGPSEAFF. The chain employs TRBV7-9 and TRBJ1-1; without DNA, the TCRdb call of TRBD1 cannot be checked. This CDR3 comprises 12 residues. Looked up from germline, CDR1 is SEHNR and CDR2 is FQNEAQ (reference sequence). Looking up the rest from reference TRBV7-9 and TRBJ1-1 gives the full variable domain: DTGVSQNPRHKITKRGQNVTFRCDPISEHNRLYWYRQTLGQGPEFLTYFQNEAQLEKSRLLSDRFSAERPKGSFSTLEIQRTEQGDSAMYLCASSSGPSEAFFGQGTRLTVV.

This rearrangement joins TRBV12-3 or TRBV12-4 to TRBJ1-5. This CDR3 spans 16 amino acids. The CDR3 loop is CASSFFSRTSTQPQHF.

J is TRBJ2-3 and V is TRBV3-1; TCRdb selects TRBD2, and the lack of DNA leaves this call unchecked. Germline values: CDR1 LGHDT, CDR2 YNNKEL (reference sequence). The length of the CDR3 is 16 residues. The CDR3 spells CASSLMGGPLTDTQYF.

The chain recombines TRBV29-1 with TRBJ2-5; the D gene TCRdb calls, TRBD2, cannot be checked with no DNA. CDR3 size: 14 residues. The V gene's germline CDR1 is SQVTM and CDR2 ANQGSEA. CDR3: CSVPRGKEQETQYF.

The CDR3 here is CAWSPGGGYTF. The chain combines TRBV30 with TRBJ1-2; TCRdb's D call of TRBD1 is untestable without DNA. CDR1 is GTSNPN and CDR2 is SVGIG in the germline V gene (reference sequence). CDR3 length: 11 residues.

The J gene is TRBJ1-2, the V gene TRBV27. There are 14 residues in the CDR3. CDR1 and CDR2 from the germline V gene are MNHEY and SMNVEV (reference sequence). This chain's CDR3 is CASSFLRTDYGYTF.